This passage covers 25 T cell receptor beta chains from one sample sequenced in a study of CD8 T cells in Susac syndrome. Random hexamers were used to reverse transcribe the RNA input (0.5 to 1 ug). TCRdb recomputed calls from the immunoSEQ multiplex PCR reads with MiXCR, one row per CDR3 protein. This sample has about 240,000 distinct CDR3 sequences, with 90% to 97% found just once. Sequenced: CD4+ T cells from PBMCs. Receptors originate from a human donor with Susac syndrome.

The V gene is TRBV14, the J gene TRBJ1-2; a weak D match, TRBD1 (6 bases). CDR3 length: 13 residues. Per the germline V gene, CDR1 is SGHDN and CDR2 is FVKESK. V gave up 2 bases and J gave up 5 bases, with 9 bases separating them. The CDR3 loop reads CASSQMRGYGYTF. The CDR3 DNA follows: TGTGCCAGCAGCCAAATGAGGGGGTATGGCTACACCTTC.

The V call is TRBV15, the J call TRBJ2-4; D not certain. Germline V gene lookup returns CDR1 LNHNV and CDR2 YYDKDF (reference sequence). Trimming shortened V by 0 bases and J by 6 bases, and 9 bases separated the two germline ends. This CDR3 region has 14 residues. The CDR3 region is CATSRDQALNIQYF. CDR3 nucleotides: TGTGCCACCAGCAGAGATCAGGCCCTAAACATTCAGTACTTC.

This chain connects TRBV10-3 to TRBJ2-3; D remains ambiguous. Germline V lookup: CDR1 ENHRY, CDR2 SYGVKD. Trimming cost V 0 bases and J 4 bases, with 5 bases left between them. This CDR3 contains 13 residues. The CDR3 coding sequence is TGTGCCATCAGTGAGTCGGGATCAGATACGCAGTATTTT. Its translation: CAISESGSDTQYF.

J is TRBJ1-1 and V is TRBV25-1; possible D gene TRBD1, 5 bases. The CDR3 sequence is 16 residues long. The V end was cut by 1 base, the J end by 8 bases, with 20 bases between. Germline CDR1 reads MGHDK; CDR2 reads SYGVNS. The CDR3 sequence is CASSESRTAGALEAFF. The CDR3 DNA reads TGTGCCAGCAGTGAATCGCGGACTGCCGGGGCTCTAGAAGCTTTCTTT.

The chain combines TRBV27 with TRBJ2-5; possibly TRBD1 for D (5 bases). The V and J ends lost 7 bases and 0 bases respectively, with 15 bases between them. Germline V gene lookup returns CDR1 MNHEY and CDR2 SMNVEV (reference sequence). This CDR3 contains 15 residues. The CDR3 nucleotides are TGTGCCAGCATGAGACAGTTAGAGTACCAAGAGACCCAGTACTTC. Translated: CASMRQLEYQETQYF.

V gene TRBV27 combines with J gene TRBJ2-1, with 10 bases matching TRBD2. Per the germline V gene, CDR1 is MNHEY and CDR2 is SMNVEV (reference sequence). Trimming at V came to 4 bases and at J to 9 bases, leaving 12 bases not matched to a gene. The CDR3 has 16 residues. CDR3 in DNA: TGTGCCAGCAGTTCCCCCTCCGGGACTAGCGACGGTGAGCAGTTCTTC. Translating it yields CASSSPSGTSDGEQFF.

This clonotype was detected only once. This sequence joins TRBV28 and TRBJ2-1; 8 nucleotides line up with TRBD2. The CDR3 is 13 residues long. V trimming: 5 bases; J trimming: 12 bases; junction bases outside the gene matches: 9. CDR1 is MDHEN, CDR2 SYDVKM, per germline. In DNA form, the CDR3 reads TGTGCCAGCAGTACGACCTTAGCGGGACGGCAGTTCTTC. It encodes CASSTTLAGRQFF.

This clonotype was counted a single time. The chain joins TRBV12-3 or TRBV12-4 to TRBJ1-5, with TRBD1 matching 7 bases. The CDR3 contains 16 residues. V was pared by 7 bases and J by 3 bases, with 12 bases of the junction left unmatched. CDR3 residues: CASNPYGDRDNQPQHF. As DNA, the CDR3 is TGTGCCAGCAACCCCTATGGAGACAGGGACAATCAGCCCCAGCATTTT.

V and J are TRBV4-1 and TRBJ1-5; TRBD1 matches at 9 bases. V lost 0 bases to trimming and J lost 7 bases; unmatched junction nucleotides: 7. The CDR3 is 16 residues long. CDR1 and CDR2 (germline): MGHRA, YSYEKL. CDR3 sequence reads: CASSQDKGTGKQPQHF. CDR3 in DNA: TGCGCCAGCAGCCAAGATAAAGGGACAGGGAAACAGCCCCAGCATTTT.

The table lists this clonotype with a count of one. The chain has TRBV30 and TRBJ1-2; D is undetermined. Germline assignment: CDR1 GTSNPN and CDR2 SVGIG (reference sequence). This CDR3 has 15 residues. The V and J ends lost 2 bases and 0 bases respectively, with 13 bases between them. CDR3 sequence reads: CAWSIRRLTNYGYTF. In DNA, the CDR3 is TGTGCCTGGAGTATTCGGCGACTCACTAACTATGGCTACACCTTC.

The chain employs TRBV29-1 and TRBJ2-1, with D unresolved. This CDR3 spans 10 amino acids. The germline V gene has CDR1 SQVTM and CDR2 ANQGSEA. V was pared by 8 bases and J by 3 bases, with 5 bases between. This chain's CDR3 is CSPGYNEQFF. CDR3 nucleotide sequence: TGCAGCCCCGGCTACAATGAGCAGTTCTTC.

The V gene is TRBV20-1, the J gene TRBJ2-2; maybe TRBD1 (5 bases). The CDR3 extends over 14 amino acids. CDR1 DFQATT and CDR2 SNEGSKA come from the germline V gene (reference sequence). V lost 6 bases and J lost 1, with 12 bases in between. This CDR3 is CSALGAGNTGELFF. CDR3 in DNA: TGCAGTGCCCTAGGGGCAGGGAACACCGGGGAGCTGTTTTTT.

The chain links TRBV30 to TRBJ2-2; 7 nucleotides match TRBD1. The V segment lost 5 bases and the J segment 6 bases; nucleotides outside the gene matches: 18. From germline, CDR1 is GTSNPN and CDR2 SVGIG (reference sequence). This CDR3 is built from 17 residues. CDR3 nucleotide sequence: TGTGCCTGGTGGGGTGACAGGGCCTCCATGGGCGCCGGGGAGCTGTTTTTT. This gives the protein CAWWGDRASMGAGELFF.

The CDR3 loop reads CASSADSGGMNTEAFF. The DNA for the CDR3 is TGTGCCAGCAGTGCCGACAGTGGGGGGATGAACACTGAAGCTTTCTTT. This chain links TRBV25-1 with TRBJ1-1, with D possibly matching TRBD1 (5 bases). The length of the CDR3 is 16 residues. The V and J ends lost 4 bases and 0 bases respectively, with 15 bases between them. Germline CDR1 MGHDK, CDR2 SYGVNS.

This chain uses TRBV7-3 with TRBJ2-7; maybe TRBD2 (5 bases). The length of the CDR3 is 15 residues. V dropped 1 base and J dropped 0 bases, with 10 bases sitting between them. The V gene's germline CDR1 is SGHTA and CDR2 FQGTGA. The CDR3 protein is CASSLRGGLSYEQYF. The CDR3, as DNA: TGTGCCAGCAGCTTAAGAGGCGGACTCTCCTACGAGCAGTACTTC.

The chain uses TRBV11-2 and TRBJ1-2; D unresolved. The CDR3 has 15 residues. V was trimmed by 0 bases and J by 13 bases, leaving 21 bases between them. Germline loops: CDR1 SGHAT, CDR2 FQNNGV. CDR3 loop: CASSLDRGRSMEGTF. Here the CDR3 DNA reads TGTGCCAGCAGCTTAGATCGCGGCAGATCTATGGAGGGCACCTTC.

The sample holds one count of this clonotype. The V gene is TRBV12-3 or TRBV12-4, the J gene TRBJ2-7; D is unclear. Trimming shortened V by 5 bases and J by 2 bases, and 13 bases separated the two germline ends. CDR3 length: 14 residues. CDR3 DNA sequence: TGTGCCAGCAGTAATCAACGGGTCACCTACGAGCAGTACTTC. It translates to CASSNQRVTYEQYF.

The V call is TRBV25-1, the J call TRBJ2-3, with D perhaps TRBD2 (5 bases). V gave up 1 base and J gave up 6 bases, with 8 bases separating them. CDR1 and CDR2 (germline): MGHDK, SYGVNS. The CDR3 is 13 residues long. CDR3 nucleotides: TGTGCCAGCAGTGAATCGGGCGGGGATACGCAGTATTTT. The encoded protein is CASSESGGDTQYF.

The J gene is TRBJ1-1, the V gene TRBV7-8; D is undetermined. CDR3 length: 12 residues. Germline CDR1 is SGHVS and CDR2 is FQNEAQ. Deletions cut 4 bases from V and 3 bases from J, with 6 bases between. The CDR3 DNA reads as TGTGCCAGCAGCTACGCTGACACTGAAGCTTTCTTT. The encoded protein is CASSYADTEAFF.

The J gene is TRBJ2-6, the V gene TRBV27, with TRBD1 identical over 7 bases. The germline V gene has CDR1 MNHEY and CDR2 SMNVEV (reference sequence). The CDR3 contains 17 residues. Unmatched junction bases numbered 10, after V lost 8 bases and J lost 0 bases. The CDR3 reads CASCRDSDYSGANVLTF. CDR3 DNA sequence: TGTGCCAGCTGCCGGGACAGTGACTACTCTGGGGCCAACGTCCTGACTTTC.

This CDR3 is CASSAPGAPYEQYF. CDR3 coding DNA: TGTGCCAGCAGTGCCCCCGGGGCCCCCTACGAGCAGTACTTC. V gene TRBV28 combines with J gene TRBJ2-7; D possibly matches TRBD1 or TRBD2 (5 bases each). This CDR3 is built from 14 residues. The V gene lost 5 bases and the J gene lost 2 bases, with 13 bases spanning the gap. The germline V gene has CDR1 MDHEN and CDR2 SYDVKM. Full variable domain (rest looked up from reference TRBV28 and TRBJ2-7): DVKVTQSSRYLVKRTGEKVFLECVQDMDHENMFWYRQDPGLGLRLIYFSYDVKMKEKGDIPEGYSVSREKKERFSLILESASTNQTSMYLCASSAPGAPYEQYFGPGTRLTVT.

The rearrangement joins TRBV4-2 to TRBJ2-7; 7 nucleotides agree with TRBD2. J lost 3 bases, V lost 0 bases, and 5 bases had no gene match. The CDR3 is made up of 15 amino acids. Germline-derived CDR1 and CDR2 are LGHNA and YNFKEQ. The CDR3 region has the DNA TGTGCCAGCAGCCAAGATAGGCTAGCGGTCTACGAGCAGTACTTC. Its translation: CASSQDRLAVYEQYF.

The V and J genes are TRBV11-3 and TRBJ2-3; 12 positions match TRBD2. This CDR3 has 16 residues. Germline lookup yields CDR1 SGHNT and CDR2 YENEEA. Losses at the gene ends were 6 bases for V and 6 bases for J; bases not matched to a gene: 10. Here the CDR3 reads CASRSGGLAGGDTQYF. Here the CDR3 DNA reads TGTGCCAGCAGATCCGGCGGCCTAGCGGGAGGGGATACGCAGTATTTT.

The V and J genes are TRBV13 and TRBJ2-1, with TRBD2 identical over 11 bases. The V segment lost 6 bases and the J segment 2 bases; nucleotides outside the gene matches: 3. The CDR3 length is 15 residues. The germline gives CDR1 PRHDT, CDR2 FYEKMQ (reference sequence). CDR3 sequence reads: CASSQLAGAYNEQFF. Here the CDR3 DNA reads TGTGCCAGCAGTCAACTAGCGGGGGCCTACAATGAGCAGTTCTTC.

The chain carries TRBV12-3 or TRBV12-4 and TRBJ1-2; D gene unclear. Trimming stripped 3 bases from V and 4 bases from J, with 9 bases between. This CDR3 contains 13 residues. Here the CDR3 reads CASSFDNLYGYTF. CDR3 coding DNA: TGTGCCAGCAGTTTTGATAACCTCTATGGCTACACCTTC.